The next 6 T cell receptor beta chains were all read from a single sample in a study of post-analysis software for immune sequencing data. Study-wide findings and caveats: There were roughly 5 TRBV segments more frequent in patients than controls, and TRBV5-6, TRBV5-1 and TRBV20-1 were among them.

Prepared TCR beta cDNA libraries contained unique molecular identifiers. TCRdb redid the calling of the PCR reads with MiXCR, one entry per CDR3 protein. The sample yields 550,000 to 700,000 distinct CDR3 sequences, roughly 47% seen once. Their cognate antigens are unknown. Sample: blood. The source of these receptors is a girl between 10 and 17 years old with multiple sclerosis.

The V gene is TRBV12-3 or TRBV12-4, the J gene TRBJ2-1; D ambiguous. The CDR3 runs to 14 residues. Trimming shortened V by 5 bases and J by 6 bases, and 14 bases separated the two germline ends. CDR3 sequence: CASSPTAPRNEQFF. As DNA, the CDR3 is TGTGCCAGCAGTCCAACGGCTCCACGCAATGAGCAGTTCTTC.

The chain employs TRBV30 and TRBJ1-2, with a weak D call TRBD1 (5 bases). The V gene's germline CDR1 is GTSNPN and CDR2 SVGIG (reference sequence). This CDR3 contains 13 residues. V lost 1 base and J 2 bases, leaving 8 bases between the germline ends. The CDR3 region is CAWSAGGNYGYTF. The DNA of the CDR3 is TGTGCCTGGAGTGCTGGGGGGAACTATGGCTACACCTTC.

The rearrangement joins TRBV10-3 to TRBJ2-4, with 11 nucleotides matching TRBD2. V dropped 4 bases and J dropped 0; count of bases not matched to a gene: 17. Germline V lookup: CDR1 ENHRY, CDR2 SYGVKD. The CDR3 runs to 21 residues. The CDR3 protein is CAISGPRGSGTSGLAKNIQYF. CDR3 in DNA: TGTGCCATCAGTGGGCCCAGGGGGTCCGGGACTAGCGGATTAGCCAAAAACATTCAGTACTTC.

The V call is TRBV7-2, the J call TRBJ1-1; D is unresolved. Germline V gene sequence: CDR1 SGHTA, CDR2 FQGNSA. Trimming stripped 0 bases from V and 0 bases from J, with 11 bases between. The CDR3 length is 16 residues. The chain's CDR3 is CASSLAPLYMNTEAFF. The CDR3 coding sequence is TGTGCCAGCAGCTTAGCCCCTCTATACATGAACACTGAAGCTTTCTTT.

This chain uses TRBV5-1 with TRBJ1-2; 9 bases map to TRBD1. CDR3 length equals 14 residues. CDR1 and CDR2 (germline): SGHRS, YFSETQ. Trimming cost V 4 bases and J 4 bases; bases outside gene matches: 5. Here the CDR3 reads CASSAGQGGYGYTF. CDR3 DNA sequence: TGCGCCAGCAGCGCGGGACAGGGTGGCTATGGCTACACCTTC.

This clonotype was counted a single time. The V and J genes are TRBV27 and TRBJ2-2; possibly TRBD2 for D (6 bases). The ends were cut back, 8 bases at V and 5 bases at J, with 18 bases in the middle. In germline, CDR1 is MNHEY, CDR2 SMNVEV (reference sequence). The CDR3 extends over 15 amino acids. The CDR3 loop reads CASGQGTGVTGELFF. As DNA, the CDR3 is TGTGCCAGCGGACAAGGGACGGGGGTAACCGGGGAGCTGTTTTTT.